This T cell receptor (beta chain) was found in a study of blood T cell repertoires in COVID-19. Per the authors' pipeline: For nucleated cells, counts were estimated from reference gene primer amplification. TCRdb's copy holds only in-frame clones and misses some; the assay was immunoSEQ multiplex PCR. The V and J calls and clone size are taken from that table; D and trimming were inferred from the DNA. Altogether under 250,000 clones are present, around 81% being singletons, with the ten largest covering under 8.5%. CDR3 length: 15 residues. V lost 4 bases and J 0 bases, leaving 9 bases between the germline ends. Germline loops: CDR1 MNHEY, CDR2 SVGAGI.

The chain carries TRBV6-5 and TRBJ2-2, with D possibly matching TRBD1 (6 bases). Sample: peripheral blood. This clonotype originated in an older woman with acute or convalescent COVID-19. For the CDR3, the DNA is TGTGCCAGCAGTTTCGACAGGTCGAACACCGGGGAGCTGTTTTTT. Its translation: CASSFDRSNTGELFF.